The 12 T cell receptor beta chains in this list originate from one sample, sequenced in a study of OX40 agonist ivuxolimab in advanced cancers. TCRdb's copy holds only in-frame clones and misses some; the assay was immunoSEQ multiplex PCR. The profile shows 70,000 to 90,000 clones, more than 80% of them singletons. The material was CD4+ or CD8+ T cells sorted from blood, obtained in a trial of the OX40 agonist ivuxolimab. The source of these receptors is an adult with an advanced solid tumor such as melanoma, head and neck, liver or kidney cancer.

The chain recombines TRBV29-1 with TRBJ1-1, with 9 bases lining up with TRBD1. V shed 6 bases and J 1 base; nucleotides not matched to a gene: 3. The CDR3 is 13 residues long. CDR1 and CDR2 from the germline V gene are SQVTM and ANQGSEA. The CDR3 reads CSVLGQGNTEAFF. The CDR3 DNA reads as TGCAGCGTGTTGGGACAGGGGAACACTGAAGCTTTCTTT.

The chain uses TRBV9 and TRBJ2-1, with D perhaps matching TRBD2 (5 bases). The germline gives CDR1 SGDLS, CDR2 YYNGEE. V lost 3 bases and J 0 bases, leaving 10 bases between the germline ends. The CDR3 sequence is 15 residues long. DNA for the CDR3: TGTGCCAGCAGCGGTCAGCGGAGCTCCTACAATGAGCAGTTCTTC. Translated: CASSGQRSSYNEQFF.

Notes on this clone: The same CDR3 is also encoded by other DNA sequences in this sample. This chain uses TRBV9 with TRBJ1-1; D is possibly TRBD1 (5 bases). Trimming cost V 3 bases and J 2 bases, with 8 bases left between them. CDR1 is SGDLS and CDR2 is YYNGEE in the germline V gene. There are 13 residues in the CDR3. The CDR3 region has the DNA TGTGCCAGCAGCGCGGGGGGAAACACTGAAGCTTTCTTT. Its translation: CASSAGGNTEAFF.

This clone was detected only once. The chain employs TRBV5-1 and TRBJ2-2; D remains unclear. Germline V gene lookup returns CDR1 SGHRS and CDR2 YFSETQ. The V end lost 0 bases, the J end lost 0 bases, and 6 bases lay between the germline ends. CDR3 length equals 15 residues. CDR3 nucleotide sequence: TGCGCCAGCAGCTTGGGGTTAGCGAACACCGGGGAGCTGTTTTTT. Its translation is CASSLGLANTGELFF.

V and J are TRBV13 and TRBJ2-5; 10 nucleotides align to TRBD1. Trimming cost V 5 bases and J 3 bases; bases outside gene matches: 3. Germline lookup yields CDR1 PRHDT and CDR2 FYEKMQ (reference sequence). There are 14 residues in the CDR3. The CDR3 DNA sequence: TGTGCCAGCAGCCTTGGGACAGGGGAAGAGACCCAGTACTTC. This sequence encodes CASSLGTGEETQYF.

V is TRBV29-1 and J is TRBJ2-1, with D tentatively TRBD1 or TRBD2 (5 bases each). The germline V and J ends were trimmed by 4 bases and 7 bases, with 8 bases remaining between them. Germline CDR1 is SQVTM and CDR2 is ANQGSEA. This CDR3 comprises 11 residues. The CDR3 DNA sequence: TGCAGCGTTGTTTGGGGGAATGAGCAGTTCTTC. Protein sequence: CSVVWGNEQFF.

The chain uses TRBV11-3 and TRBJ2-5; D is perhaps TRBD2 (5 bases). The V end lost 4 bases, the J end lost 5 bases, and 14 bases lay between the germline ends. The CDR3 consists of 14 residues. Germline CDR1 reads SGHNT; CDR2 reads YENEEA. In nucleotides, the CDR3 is TGTGCCAGCAGCTCTTCTGGTAGCGTCGAGACCCAGTACTTC. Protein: CASSSSGSVETQYF. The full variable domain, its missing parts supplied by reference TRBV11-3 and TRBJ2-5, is EAGVVQSPRYKIIEKKQPVAFWCNPISGHNTLYWYLQNLGQGPELLIRYENEEAVDDSQLPKDRFSAERLKGVDSTLKIQPAELGDSAVYLCASSSSGSVETQYFGPGTRLLVL.

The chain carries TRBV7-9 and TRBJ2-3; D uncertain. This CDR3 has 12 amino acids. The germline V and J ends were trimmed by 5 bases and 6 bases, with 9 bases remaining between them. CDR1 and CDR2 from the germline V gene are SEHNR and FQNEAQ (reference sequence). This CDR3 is CASSLITDTQYF. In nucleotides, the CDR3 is TGTGCCAGCAGCCTCATTACGGATACGCAGTATTTT.

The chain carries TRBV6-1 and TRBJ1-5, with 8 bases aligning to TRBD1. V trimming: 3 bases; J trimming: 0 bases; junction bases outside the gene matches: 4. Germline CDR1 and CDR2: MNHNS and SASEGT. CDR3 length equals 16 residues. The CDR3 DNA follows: TGTGCCAGCAGTGACCTGACAGGGGTTAGCAATCAGCCCCAGCATTTT. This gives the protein CASSDLTGVSNQPQHF.

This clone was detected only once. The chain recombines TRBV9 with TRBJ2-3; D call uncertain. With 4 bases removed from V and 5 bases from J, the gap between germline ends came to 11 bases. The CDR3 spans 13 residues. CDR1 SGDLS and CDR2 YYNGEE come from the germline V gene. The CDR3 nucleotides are TGTGCCAGCAGCCCCCCTTTGAGAGATACGCAGTATTTT. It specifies CASSPPLRDTQYF.

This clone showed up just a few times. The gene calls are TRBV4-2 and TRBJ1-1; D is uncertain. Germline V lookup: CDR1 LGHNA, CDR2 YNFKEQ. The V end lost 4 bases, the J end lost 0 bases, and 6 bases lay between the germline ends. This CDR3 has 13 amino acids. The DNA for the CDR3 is TGTGCCAGCAGCCCCGTCATGAACACTGAAGCTTTCTTT. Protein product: CASSPVMNTEAFF.

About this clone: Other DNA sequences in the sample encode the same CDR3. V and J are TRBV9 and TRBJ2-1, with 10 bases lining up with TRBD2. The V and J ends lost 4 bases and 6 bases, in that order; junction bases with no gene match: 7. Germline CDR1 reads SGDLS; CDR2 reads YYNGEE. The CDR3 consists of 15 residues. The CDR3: CASSTSGGAGNEQFF. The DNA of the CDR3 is TGTGCCAGCAGCACCAGCGGGGGGGCCGGCAATGAGCAGTTCTTC.